This T cell receptor beta chain was recorded in a study of T cells after yellow fever vaccination. Overall study results and limits: Although most clonotypes did not, a small share appeared in both CD4 and CD8 compartments. Weaker overall was a secondary response that nonetheless peaked faster, on day 5 versus 15. A large majority of primary-vaccination clones showed up again after the booster (just under 97% CD4, 85% to 90% CD8).

UMIs and a universal primer site were added when TCR cDNA was made by 5'RACE template switching. MiXCR was run by TCRdb on the 5' RACE reads, yielding one entry per CDR3 protein. The sample has 400,000 or so distinct CDR3 sequences; about 17% are singletons. The length of the CDR3 is 15 residues. Per the germline V gene, CDR1 is MNHEY and CDR2 is SVGAGI. Trimming at V came to 2 bases and at J to 5 bases, leaving 6 bases not matched to a gene. This clonotype was observed a handful of times. Its antigen is unknown. The gene calls are TRBV6-5 and TRBJ1-5; 7 bases fit TRBD1. The sequence was collected from a man aged 18 to 35 who received the YFV17D yellow fever vaccine. Sequencing was performed on PBMCs, taken before the yellow fever booster vaccination. DNA for the CDR3: TGTGCCAGCAGTTACCCAACAGGGGACCATCAGCCCCAGCATTTT. This sequence encodes CASSYPTGDHQPQHF.